The present T cell receptor (beta chain) was sequenced within a study of OX40 agonist ivuxolimab in advanced cancers. Background on the study: Patients assigned to dose escalation were diagnosed with hepatocellular carcinoma, melanoma, renal cell or head and neck cancer. Antecedent anti-PD-1, anti-PD-L1 or anti-CTLA-4 therapy was permissible, with around 41% having received some.

CDR1 and CDR2 (germline): SGDLS, YYNGEE. This CDR3 contains 15 residues. V lost 4 bases and J lost 5; bases outside the gene matches: 9. Turning to this clone: Its antigen is currently unknown.

Study-level findings and limits: Clonal expansion among partial responders at 0.1-3.0 mg/kg ranked near the lowest.

Here immunoSEQ multiplex PCR was the method, and the copy in TCRdb shows in-frame clones only, minus some. The sample consists of over 20,000 clones, around four fifths of them appearing once. The sequence came from an adult with an advanced solid tumor such as melanoma, head and neck, liver or kidney cancer. The V call is TRBV9, the J call TRBJ2-7, with 10 bases fitting TRBD1. The sequences come from CD4+ or CD8+ T cells sorted from blood, collected in a trial of the OX40 agonist ivuxolimab. The CDR3 region is CASSIRDRGPHEQYF. The CDR3 DNA sequence: TGTGCCAGCAGCATCCGGGACAGGGGCCCCCACGAGCAGTACTTC.